The 14 T cell receptor beta chains presented below share a single source sample, sequenced in a study of T cells in tuberculosis (dated by TCRdb to 2017 to 2018). Thawed, overnight-rested PBMC were stained with GMM-loaded CD1B tetramer, a Live/Dead dye and anti-CD3, then sorted on a FACS Aria II. The CD1B tetramers were loaded with C32 glucose monomycolate that had been purified from Rhodococcus equi. Library generation was performed with the immunoSEQ multiplex PCR assay. TCRdb obtained this table from immuneACCESS and retained in-frame rearrangements with V and J assigned. These tables miss some clones; where compared with another copy, unresolved V genes account for less than half of the shortfall, and the remainder is unexplained. The sample profile shows about 88,000 clones; under 95% of them were found once. The top ten constitute around 2% of the sample. Sequenced input: CD1b-GMM tetramer-negative cells sorted from PBMCs. In the paper's terms, the cell subset or site label means: T cells not binding CD1B-GMM tetramer, sorted from same donor. These receptors came from an adult woman with latent tuberculosis.

The rearrangement uses TRBV18 and TRBJ1-6; 10 nucleotides match TRBD1. Per the germline V gene, CDR1 is KGHSH and CDR2 is LQKENI. The V gene end was trimmed by 6 bases and the J gene end by 4 bases; junction bases not matched to a gene: 9. This CDR3 is built from 17 residues. Here the CDR3 DNA reads TGTGCCAGCTCCCGGGACAGGGGTCTTCGGTATAATTCACCCCTCCACTTT. It codes for CASSRDRGLRYNSPLHF. The complete variable domain, with remaining parts taken from reference TRBV18 and TRBJ1-6, reads NAGVMQNPRHLVRRRGQEARLRCSPMKGHSHVYWYRQLPEEGLKFMVYLQKENIIDESGMPKERFSAEFPKEGPSILRIQQVVRGDSAAYFCASSRDRGLRYNSPLHFGNGTRLTVT.

V and J are TRBV29-1 and TRBJ2-2, with 8 bases fitting TRBD1. This CDR3 comprises 12 residues. Germline trimming cut 8 bases from V and 6 bases from J; bases unmatched to any gene: 5. Germline V gives CDR1 SQVTM, CDR2 ANQGSEA. The DNA of the CDR3 is TGCAGCTTCCAACAGGGGGCCGGGGAGCTGTTTTTT. Protein: CSFQQGAGELFF.

The chain carries TRBV9 and TRBJ2-3; D might be TRBD1 (6 bases). This CDR3 contains 16 residues. V was cut by 0 bases and J by 5 bases, with 16 bases left in between. CDR1 and CDR2 (germline): SGDLS, YYNGEE. The CDR3 DNA is TGTGCCAGCAGCGTAGGGACAGCTAACCGGAGAGATACGCAGTATTTT. It encodes CASSVGTANRRDTQYF.

This clone has a single count. The chain is built from TRBV28 and TRBJ2-5; 7 positions match TRBD1. V lost 7 bases to trimming and J lost 4 bases; unmatched junction nucleotides: 3. The CDR3 is 12 residues long. In germline, CDR1 is MDHEN, CDR2 SYDVKM. For the CDR3, the DNA is TGTGCCAGCACGACAGGGTTAGAGACCCAGTACTTC. Protein product: CASTTGLETQYF.

The rearrangement links TRBV5-5 to TRBJ2-2, with 7 bases that match TRBD1. The CDR3 is made up of 15 amino acids. Germline V lookup: CDR1 SGHKS, CDR2 YYEKEE (reference sequence). The trim removed 4 bases at V and 4 bases at J, leaving 7 bases unmatched. CDR3 sequence: CASSPKGQITGELFF. The CDR3 DNA is TGTGCCAGCAGCCCAAAGGGACAGATCACCGGGGAGCTGTTTTTT.

As for this clone: Relative to the germline gene, one junction end is altered; a read error may explain this. The chain is built from TRBV30 and TRBJ1-1; a weak D match, TRBD1 (6 bases). CDR1 GTSNPN and CDR2 SVGIG come from the germline V gene (reference sequence). This CDR3 is 11 amino acids long. In DNA, the CDR3 is TGTGCCTGGGGTACGACAGGTCGGGCCTCCTTT. This encodes CAWGTTGRASF.

The V gene is TRBV13, the J gene TRBJ1-4; D call uncertain. Trimming took 3 bases from V and 7 from J, leaving 12 bases between them. Germline CDR1 reads PRHDT; CDR2 reads FYEKMQ (reference sequence). This CDR3 is 14 amino acids long. The CDR3 sequence: CASSLVGVSEKLFF. Written as DNA, the CDR3 is TGTGCCAGCAGCTTGGTGGGAGTGAGTGAAAAACTGTTTTTT.

This clone has just one count. The chain is built from TRBV4-3 and TRBJ2-6; 7 bases fit TRBD2. Germline V gene data show CDR1 as LGHNA and CDR2 as YSLEER. The CDR3 totals 19 residues. V lost 1 base, J lost 0 bases, and 9 bases stayed unmatched. The chain's CDR3 is CASSQGEGPFFSGANVLTF. The CDR3 DNA reads TGCGCCAGCAGCCAAGGGGAGGGACCTTTTTTCTCTGGGGCCAACGTCCTGACTTTC.

The rearrangement uses TRBV5-8 and TRBJ2-1, with TRBD1 identical over 7 bases. The J segment lost 3 bases and the V segment lost 4 bases, leaving 7 bases of the junction unmatched. The CDR3 extends over 15 amino acids. Germline loops: CDR1 SGHTS, CDR2 YDEGEE. This CDR3 is CASSRGGLYYNEQFF. DNA of the CDR3: TGTGCCAGCAGCCGAGGGGGCCTCTACTACAATGAGCAGTTCTTC.

The chain is built from TRBV19 and TRBJ2-1; D not certain. Looked up from germline, CDR1 is LNHDA and CDR2 is SQIVND (reference sequence). V was shortened by 0 bases and J by 8 bases, with 11 bases between the two germline ends. The CDR3 runs 14 residues. CDR3 nucleotides: TGTGCCAGTAGTATAGATAGTATTCGCGATGAGCAGTTCTTC. It translates to CASSIDSIRDEQFF.

This clone was observed once. The CDR3 loop is CASSEGGSIYNEQFF. As DNA, the CDR3 is TGTGCCAGCAGTGAGGGGGGGAGTATCTACAATGAGCAGTTCTTC. J is TRBJ2-1 and V is TRBV6-1; 7 bases agree with TRBD2. Trimming took 3 bases from V and 3 from J; bases not matched to a gene: 5. Germline values: CDR1 MNHNS, CDR2 SASEGT. This CDR3 is built from 15 residues.

This chain uses TRBV15 with TRBJ2-3; D remains unclear. CDR3 length equals 16 residues. Germline V lookup: CDR1 LNHNV, CDR2 YYDKDF (reference sequence). Trimming pared 2 bases from V and 0 bases from J, leaving 12 bases between. The CDR3 DNA follows: TGTGCCACCAGCAGACCCCCAGGCGCTAGCACAGATACGCAGTATTTT. Protein product: CATSRPPGASTDTQYF.

CDR3 coding DNA: TGTGCCAGCAGCTGGTACAGGGGGCGCGACACTGAAGCTTTCTTT. Translation: CASSWYRGRDTEAFF. V gene TRBV7-9 combines with J gene TRBJ1-1; 9 bases align to TRBD1. The CDR3 loop spans 15 amino acids. CDR1 and CDR2 (germline): SEHNR, FQNEAQ (reference sequence). V was clipped by 4 bases and J by 3 bases; unmatched bases: 6.

This clone was recorded only once. The chain has TRBV5-6 and TRBJ1-6, with D hard to call. CDR1 and CDR2 from the germline V gene are SGHDT and YYEEEE. Trimming left V 1 base short and J 9 bases short, with 17 bases between. This CDR3 contains 16 residues. The DNA for the CDR3 is TGTGCCAGCAGCTTGAATGCGCGGGTTCGGTTTTCACCCCTCCACTTT. Amino acid sequence: CASSLNARVRFSPLHF.